This TCR beta chain appears in the sequencing data of a study of CD8 T cells in ankylosing spondylitis. The CDR3 totals 15 residues. With 1 base removed from V and 7 bases from J, the gap between germline ends came to 16 bases. The germline CDR1 and CDR2 sequences are SGHVS and FNYEAQ. TCRdb reprocessed the 5' RACE reads via MiXCR and lists one record per CDR3 protein. Of some 300,000 distinct CDR3 sequences in the sample, 20% were seen once. The sample was blood, either unsorted or a sorted T cell fraction (not recorded which). The V gene is TRBV7-6, the J gene TRBJ2-5; perhaps TRBD2 as D (6 bases). This TCR was sampled from a female donor with ankylosing spondylitis or in good health (not recorded which). The CDR3 DNA is TGTGCCAGCAGCTTAGTGGGGCAAAACGGGGGGACCCAGTACTTC. Its protein is CASSLVGQNGGTQYF. Full variable domain (rest looked up from reference TRBV7-6 and TRBJ2-5): GAGVSQSPRYKVTKRGQDVALRCDPISGHVSLYWYRQALGQGPEFLTYFNYEAQQDKSGLPNDRFSAERPEGSISTLTIQRTEQRDSAMYRCASSLVGQNGGTQYFGPGTRLLVL.